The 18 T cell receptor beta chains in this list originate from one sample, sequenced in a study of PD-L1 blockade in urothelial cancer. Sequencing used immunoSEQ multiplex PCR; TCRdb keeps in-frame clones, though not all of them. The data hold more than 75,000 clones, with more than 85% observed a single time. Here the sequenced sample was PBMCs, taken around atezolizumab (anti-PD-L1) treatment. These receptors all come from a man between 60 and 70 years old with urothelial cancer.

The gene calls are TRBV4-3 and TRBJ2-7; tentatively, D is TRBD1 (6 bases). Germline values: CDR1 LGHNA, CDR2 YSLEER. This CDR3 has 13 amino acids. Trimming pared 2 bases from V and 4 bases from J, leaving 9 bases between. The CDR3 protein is CASSQKTGYEQYF. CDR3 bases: TGCGCCAGCAGCCAAAAGACAGGTTACGAGCAGTACTTC.

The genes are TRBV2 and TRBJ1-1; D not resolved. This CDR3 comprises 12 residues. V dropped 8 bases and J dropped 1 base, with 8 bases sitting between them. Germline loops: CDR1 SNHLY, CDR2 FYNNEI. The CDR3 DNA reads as TGTGCCAGCCAGGACTCGAACACTGAAGCTTTCTTT. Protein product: CASQDSNTEAFF.

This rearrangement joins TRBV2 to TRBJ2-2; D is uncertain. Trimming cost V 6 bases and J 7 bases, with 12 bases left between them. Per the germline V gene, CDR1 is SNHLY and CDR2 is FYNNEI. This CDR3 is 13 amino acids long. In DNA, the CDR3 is TGTGCCAGCAGGGTGGAGATAAACGGGGAGCTGTTTTTT. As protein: CASRVEINGELFF.

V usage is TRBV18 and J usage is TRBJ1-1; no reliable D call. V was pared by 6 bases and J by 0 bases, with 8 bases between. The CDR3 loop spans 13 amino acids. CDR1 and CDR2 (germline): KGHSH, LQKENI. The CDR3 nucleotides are TGTGCCAGCTCCCAGAATATGAACACTGAAGCTTTCTTT. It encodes CASSQNMNTEAFF.

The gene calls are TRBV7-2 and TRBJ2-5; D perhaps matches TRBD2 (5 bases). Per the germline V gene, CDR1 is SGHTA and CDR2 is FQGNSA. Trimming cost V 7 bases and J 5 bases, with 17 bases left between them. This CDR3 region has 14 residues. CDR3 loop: CASTPVGTGETQYF. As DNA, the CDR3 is TGTGCCAGCACCCCCGTGGGCACGGGGGAGACCCAGTACTTC.

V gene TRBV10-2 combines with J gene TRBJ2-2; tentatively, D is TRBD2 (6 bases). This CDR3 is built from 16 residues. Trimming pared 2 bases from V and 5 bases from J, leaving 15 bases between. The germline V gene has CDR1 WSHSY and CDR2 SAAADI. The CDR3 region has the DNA TGCGCCAGCAGTGAGGGAGCGGGCGTAGGTACCGGGGAGCTGTTTTTT. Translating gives CASSEGAGVGTGELFF.

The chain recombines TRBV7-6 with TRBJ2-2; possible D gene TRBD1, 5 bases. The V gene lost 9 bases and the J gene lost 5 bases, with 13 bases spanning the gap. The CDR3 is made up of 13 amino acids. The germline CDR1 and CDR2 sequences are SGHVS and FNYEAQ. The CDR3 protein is CASVGQGTGELFF. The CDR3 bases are TGTGCCAGTGTGGGGCAAGGGACCGGGGAGCTGTTTTTT.

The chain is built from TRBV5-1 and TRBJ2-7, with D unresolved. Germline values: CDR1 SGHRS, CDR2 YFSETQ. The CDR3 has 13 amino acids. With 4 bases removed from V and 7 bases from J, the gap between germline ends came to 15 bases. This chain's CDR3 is CASSTPNADEQYF. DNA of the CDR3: TGCGCCAGCAGCACACCGAATGCTGATGAGCAGTACTTC.

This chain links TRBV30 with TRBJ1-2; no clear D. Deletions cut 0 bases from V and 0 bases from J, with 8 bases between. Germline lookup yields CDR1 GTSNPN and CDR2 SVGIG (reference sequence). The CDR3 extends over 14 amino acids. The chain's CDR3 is CAWSVSLANYGYTF. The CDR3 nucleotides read TGTGCCTGGAGTGTATCCCTAGCTAACTATGGCTACACCTTC.

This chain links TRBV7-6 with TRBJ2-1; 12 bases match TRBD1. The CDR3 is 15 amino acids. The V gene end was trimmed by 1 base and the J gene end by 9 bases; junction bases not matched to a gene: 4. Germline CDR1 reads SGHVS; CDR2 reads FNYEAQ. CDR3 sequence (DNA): TGTGCCAGCAGCTTAGTGGGACAGGGGGCAGGTGAGCAGTTCTTC. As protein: CASSLVGQGAGEQFF.

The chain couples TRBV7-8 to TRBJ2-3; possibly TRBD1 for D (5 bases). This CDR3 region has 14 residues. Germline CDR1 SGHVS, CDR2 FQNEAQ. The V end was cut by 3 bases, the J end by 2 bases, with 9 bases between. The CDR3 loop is CASSFIGVTDTQYF. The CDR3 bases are TGTGCCAGCAGCTTCATAGGGGTCACAGATACGCAGTATTTT.

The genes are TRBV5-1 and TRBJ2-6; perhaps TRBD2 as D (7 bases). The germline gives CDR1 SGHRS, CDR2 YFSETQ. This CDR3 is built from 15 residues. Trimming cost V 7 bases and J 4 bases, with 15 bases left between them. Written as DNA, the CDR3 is TGCGCCAGCCAGTGGGGGGGCGGAGGGGCCAACGTCCTGACTTTC. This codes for CASQWGGGGANVLTF. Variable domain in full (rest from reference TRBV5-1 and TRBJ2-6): KAGVTQTPRYLIKTRGQQVTLSCSPISGHRSVSWYQQTPGQGLQFLFEYFSETQRNKGNFPGRFSGRQFSNSRSEMNVSTLELGDSALYLCASQWGGGGANVLTFGAGSRLTVL.

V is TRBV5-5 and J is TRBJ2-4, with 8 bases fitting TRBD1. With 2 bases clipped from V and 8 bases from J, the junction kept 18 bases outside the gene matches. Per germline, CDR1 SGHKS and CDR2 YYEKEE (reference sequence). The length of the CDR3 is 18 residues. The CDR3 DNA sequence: TGTGCCAGCAGCTTTCGAATGACGGGACAGGTGGGCCAAGACATTCAGTACTTC. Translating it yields CASSFRMTGQVGQDIQYF. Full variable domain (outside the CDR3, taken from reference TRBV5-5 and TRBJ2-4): DAGVTQSPTHLIKTRGQQVTLRCSPISGHKSVSWYQQVLGQGPQFIFQYYEKEERGRGNFPDRFSARQFPNYSSELNVNALLLGDSALYLCASSFRMTGQVGQDIQYFGAGTRLSVL.

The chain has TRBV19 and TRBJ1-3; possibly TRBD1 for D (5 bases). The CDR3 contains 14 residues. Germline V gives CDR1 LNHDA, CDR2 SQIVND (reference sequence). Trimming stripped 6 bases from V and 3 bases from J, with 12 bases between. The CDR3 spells CASSIQDFGNTIYF. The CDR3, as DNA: TGTGCCAGTAGCATACAGGATTTTGGAAACACCATATATTTT.

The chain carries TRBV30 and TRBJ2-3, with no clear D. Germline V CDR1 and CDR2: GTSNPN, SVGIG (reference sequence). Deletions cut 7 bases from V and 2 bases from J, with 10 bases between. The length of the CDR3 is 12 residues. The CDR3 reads CALTALTDTQYF. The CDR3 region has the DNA TGTGCCTTAACAGCACTCACAGATACGCAGTATTTT. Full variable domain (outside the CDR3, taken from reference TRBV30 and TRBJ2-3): SQTIHQWPATLVQPVGSPLSLECTVEGTSNPNLYWYRQAAGRGLQLLFYSVGIGQISSEVPQNLSASRPQDRQFILSSKKLLLSDSGFYLCALTALTDTQYFGPGTRLTVL.

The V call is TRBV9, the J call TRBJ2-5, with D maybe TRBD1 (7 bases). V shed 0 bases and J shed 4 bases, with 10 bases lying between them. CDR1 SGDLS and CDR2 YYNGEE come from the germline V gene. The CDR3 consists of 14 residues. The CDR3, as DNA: TGTGCCAGCAGCGTAGGCCAGGGGGGAGAGACCCAGTACTTC. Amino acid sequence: CASSVGQGGETQYF.

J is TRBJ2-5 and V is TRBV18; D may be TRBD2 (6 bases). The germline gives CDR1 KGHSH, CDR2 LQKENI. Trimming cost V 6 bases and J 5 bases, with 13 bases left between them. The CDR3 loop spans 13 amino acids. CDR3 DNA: TGTGCCAGCTCTTCCGGGAGCGTTGAGACCCAGTACTTC. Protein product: CASSSGSVETQYF. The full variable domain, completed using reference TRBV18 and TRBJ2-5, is NAGVMQNPRHLVRRRGQEARLRCSPMKGHSHVYWYRQLPEEGLKFMVYLQKENIIDESGMPKERFSAEFPKEGPSILRIQQVVRGDSAAYFCASSSGSVETQYFGPGTRLLVL.

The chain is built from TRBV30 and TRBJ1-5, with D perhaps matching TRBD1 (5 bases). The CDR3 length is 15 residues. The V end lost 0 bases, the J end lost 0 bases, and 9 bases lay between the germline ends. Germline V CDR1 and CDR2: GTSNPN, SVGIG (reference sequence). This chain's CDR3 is CAWSVTGDSNQPQHF. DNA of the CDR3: TGTGCCTGGAGTGTAACGGGGGATAGCAATCAGCCCCAGCATTTT.